This TCR beta chain is drawn from a study of cytomegalovirus exposure and HLA in healthy donors. Study-wide results and caveats: Researchers catalogued some 160 TCR beta chains as cytomegalovirus-associated. Further analysis was carried out later, and it showed several of the most significant clusters appearing linked to common viral pathogens. Roughly uniform sequencing depth across donors was assumed, possibly incorrectly.

Healthy individuals who donated bone marrow served as the donors. In the PCR, 60 Vbeta and 13 Jbeta primers were used. TCRdb keeps only in-frame clones here, not all; method: immunoSEQ multiplex PCR. The sample lists some 110,000 clones; roughly 80% were seen once. Worth noting for this clone: Its antigen remains unknown.

Trimming shortened V by 6 bases and J by 0 bases, and 13 bases separated the two germline ends. The CDR3 covers 15 residues. The germline CDR1 and CDR2 sequences are MNHEY and SVGAGI. This chain uses TRBV6-5 with TRBJ2-3; tentative D call: TRBD2 (6 bases). The clonotype originates from a man aged 50-60 years in good health and CMV-seropositive. Sample: PBMCs. The DNA of the CDR3 is TGTGCCAGCAGGCCTGAGGGAGGAAGCACAGATACGCAGTATTTT. Translated: CASRPEGGSTDTQYF.